Presented here are 19 T cell receptor beta chains from one specimen sequenced in a study of T cell responses to AZD1222 COVID-19 vaccine. The data were produced by immunoSEQ multiplex PCR, yet TCRdb's version contains in-frame clones alone and is incomplete. Among 150,000 to 200,000 clones listed, 90% to 95% were seen once. The sample in question was peripheral blood, obtained 28 days after the second AZD1222 dose. Every receptor here comes from an adult who received the AZD1222 COVID-19 vaccine.

V gene TRBV2 combines with J gene TRBJ1-4; D remains unclear. Trimming took 6 bases from V and 1 from J, leaving 15 bases between them. Per the germline V gene, CDR1 is SNHLY and CDR2 is FYNNEI. There are 16 residues in the CDR3. The CDR3 DNA follows: TGTGCCAGCAGCCGGTATGGATTTGGAACTAATGAAAAACTGTTTTTT. This codes for CASSRYGFGTNEKLFF.

The chain carries TRBV19 and TRBJ1-5, with TRBD1 as a possible D gene (5 bases). V lost 7 bases, J lost 6 bases, and 13 bases lay in between. The CDR3 has 13 residues. Germline CDR1 is LNHDA and CDR2 is SQIVND (reference sequence). For the CDR3, the DNA is TGTGCCAGTATGAGCAGGGAGCGTCAGCCCCAGCATTTT. Amino acid sequence: CASMSRERQPQHF.

V gene TRBV27 combines with J gene TRBJ1-3, with 7 bases lining up with TRBD1. Per germline, CDR1 MNHEY and CDR2 SMNVEV (reference sequence). The CDR3 runs 16 residues. V lost 6 bases to trimming and J lost 0 bases; unmatched junction nucleotides: 8. CDR3 sequence reads: CASRKTGAPSGNTIYF. Written as DNA, the CDR3 is TGTGCCAGCAGGAAAACAGGGGCCCCCTCTGGAAACACCATATATTTT.

The chain uses TRBV5-1 and TRBJ2-3; 10 bases map to TRBD2. The CDR3 covers 14 residues. Germline CDR1 SGHRS, CDR2 YFSETQ. The V segment lost 4 bases and the J segment 5 bases; nucleotides outside the gene matches: 4. This chain's CDR3 is CASSPGTSVDTQYF. DNA for the CDR3: TGCGCCAGCAGCCCAGGGACTAGCGTAGATACGCAGTATTTT.

V and J are TRBV7-6 and TRBJ1-5, with D possibly being TRBD1 (6 bases). Germline V gene sequence: CDR1 SGHVS, CDR2 FNYEAQ. The CDR3 totals 14 residues. V was pared by 5 bases and J by 6 bases, with 14 bases between. The CDR3 sequence is CASSAQGRSQPQHF. The CDR3 coding sequence is TGTGCCAGCAGCGCCCAGGGGAGGAGTCAGCCCCAGCATTTT.

This sequence joins TRBV5-1 and TRBJ2-2; unclear D gene. Trimming cost V 1 base and J 4 bases, with 5 bases left between them. CDR3 size: 13 residues. CDR1 is SGHRS and CDR2 is YFSETQ in the germline V gene. The CDR3 spells CASSLKSTGELFF. In DNA, the CDR3 is TGCGCCAGCAGCTTGAAATCCACCGGGGAGCTGTTTTTT.

The rearrangement links TRBV9 to TRBJ2-1, with 9 nucleotides matching TRBD1. The germline V gene has CDR1 SGDLS and CDR2 YYNGEE. The V and J ends lost 1 base and 4 bases, in that order; junction bases with no gene match: 6. The CDR3 consists of 16 residues. The CDR3 DNA reads TGTGCCAGCAGCGTACTTGTGGGGACAGGGTACAATGAGCAGTTCTTC. Translating it yields CASSVLVGTGYNEQFF.

The V gene is TRBV7-9, the J gene TRBJ1-1; D is perhaps TRBD1 (6 bases). The V and J ends lost 6 bases and 5 bases respectively, with 19 bases between them. This CDR3 spans 15 amino acids. Germline V gene lookup returns CDR1 SEHNR and CDR2 FQNEAQ (reference sequence). In nucleotides, the CDR3 is TGTGCCAGCAGTTCGACAGGTCTCGAGAGGACTGAAGCTTTCTTT. Protein sequence: CASSSTGLERTEAFF.

This rearrangement joins TRBV21-1 to TRBJ2-7; the D call TRBD2 from the table was never checked on the DNA. TRBV21-1 is given as a pseudogene. The CDR3 runs 17 residues. CDR3 coding DNA: TGTGCCAGCAGCAAAGACGTCGTCAGCGGGGGGCCCGGTTTAGTATACTTC. Amino acids: CASSKDVVSGGPGLVYF.

This chain links TRBV2 with TRBJ1-2; 8 bases line up with TRBD1. The CDR3 extends over 14 amino acids. The germline V gene has CDR1 SNHLY and CDR2 FYNNEI. V dropped 6 bases and J dropped 7; count of bases not matched to a gene: 10. The CDR3 is CASSPQQGAFGYTF. The CDR3 coding sequence is TGTGCCAGCAGCCCCCAGCAGGGGGCATTTGGCTACACCTTC.

The gene calls are TRBV29-1 and TRBJ2-1; D is ambiguous. The CDR3 is made up of 13 amino acids. Per germline, CDR1 SQVTM and CDR2 ANQGSEA. Trimming took 5 bases from V and 0 from J, leaving 8 bases between them. In DNA, the CDR3 is TGCAGCGTTCGGTCTAACTCCTACAATGAGCAGTTCTTC. This encodes CSVRSNSYNEQFF.

The V call is TRBV5-8, the J call TRBJ1-2, with D maybe TRBD1 (5 bases). This CDR3 is 16 amino acids long. Trimming stripped 1 base from V and 4 bases from J, with 17 bases between. Germline loops: CDR1 SGHTS, CDR2 YDEGEE. CDR3 residues: CASSLNWGELVYGYTF. The CDR3, as DNA: TGTGCCAGCAGCTTGAATTGGGGGGAACTGGTCTATGGCTACACCTTC.

The rearrangement joins TRBV7-9 to TRBJ2-3; no reliable D call. The CDR3 sequence is 14 residues long. The V end lost 5 bases, the J end lost 10 bases, and 19 bases lay between the germline ends. Germline CDR1 and CDR2: SEHNR and FQNEAQ (reference sequence). The CDR3 sequence: CASSETPRQTPQYF. CDR3 bases: TGTGCCAGCAGCGAGACCCCCCGGCAGACGCCGCAGTATTTT.

V usage is TRBV27 and J usage is TRBJ2-1; 7 nucleotides line up with TRBD2. Germline-derived CDR1 and CDR2 are MNHEY and SMNVEV (reference sequence). The V and J ends lost 5 bases and 7 bases, in that order; junction bases with no gene match: 11. CDR3 length: 15 amino acids. The CDR3: CASSGRVGGSNEQFF. The DNA of the CDR3 is TGTGCCAGCAGTGGTAGGGTGGGAGGGTCGAATGAGCAGTTCTTC.

The CDR3 is CAITSSRGGTEAFF. The DNA for the CDR3 is TGTGCCATCACTAGCAGCAGGGGCGGAACTGAAGCTTTCTTT. V usage is TRBV10-3 and J usage is TRBJ1-1; D may be TRBD1 (6 bases). The germline CDR1 and CDR2 sequences are ENHRY and SYGVKD. Deletions cut 7 bases from V and 5 bases from J, with 17 bases between. The CDR3 has 14 amino acids.

This chain links TRBV7-9 with TRBJ2-2, with D maybe TRBD2 (5 bases). Per germline, CDR1 SEHNR and CDR2 FQNEAQ (reference sequence). CDR3 length: 16 residues. V gave up 5 bases and J gave up 4 bases, with 17 bases separating them. In DNA form, the CDR3 reads TGTGCCAGCAGCCCGATCCAAGGCGGGTTCACCGGGGAGCTGTTTTTT. This encodes CASSPIQGGFTGELFF. Variable domain in full (rest from reference TRBV7-9 and TRBJ2-2): DTGVSQNPRHKITKRGQNVTFRCDPISEHNRLYWYRQTLGQGPEFLTYFQNEAQLEKSRLLSDRFSAERPKGSFSTLEIQRTEQGDSAMYLCASSPIQGGFTGELFFGEGSRLTVL.

The gene calls are TRBV6-5 and TRBJ2-3, with 9 bases matching TRBD1. J lost 2 bases, V lost 5 bases, and 2 bases had no gene match. Germline V CDR1 and CDR2: MNHEY, SVGAGI. This CDR3 region has 14 residues. The CDR3 bases are TGTGCCAGCAGTCGGGACAGGGCCACAGATACGCAGTATTTT. Translation: CASSRDRATDTQYF.

DNA for the CDR3: TGCGCCAGCAGCCAAGAAGGCGGGAGGTACGTAGGTGAGCAGTTCTTC. Amino acid sequence: CASSQEGGRYVGEQFF. The chain employs TRBV4-1 and TRBJ2-1; 8 bases are a match to TRBD2. V lost 0 bases to trimming and J lost 9 bases; unmatched junction nucleotides: 10. The CDR3 runs to 16 residues. CDR1 is MGHRA, CDR2 YSYEKL, per germline.

The chain combines TRBV6-5 with TRBJ1-1; 7 nucleotides match TRBD1. Germline V gene lookup returns CDR1 MNHEY and CDR2 SVGAGI. V shed 2 bases, J shed 11 bases, and the junction held 8 bases outside the gene matches. The CDR3 totals 13 residues. The CDR3 DNA is TGTGCCAGCAGTTACCCGGGGACAGAGGAGGCTTTCTTT. Protein sequence: CASSYPGTEEAFF.